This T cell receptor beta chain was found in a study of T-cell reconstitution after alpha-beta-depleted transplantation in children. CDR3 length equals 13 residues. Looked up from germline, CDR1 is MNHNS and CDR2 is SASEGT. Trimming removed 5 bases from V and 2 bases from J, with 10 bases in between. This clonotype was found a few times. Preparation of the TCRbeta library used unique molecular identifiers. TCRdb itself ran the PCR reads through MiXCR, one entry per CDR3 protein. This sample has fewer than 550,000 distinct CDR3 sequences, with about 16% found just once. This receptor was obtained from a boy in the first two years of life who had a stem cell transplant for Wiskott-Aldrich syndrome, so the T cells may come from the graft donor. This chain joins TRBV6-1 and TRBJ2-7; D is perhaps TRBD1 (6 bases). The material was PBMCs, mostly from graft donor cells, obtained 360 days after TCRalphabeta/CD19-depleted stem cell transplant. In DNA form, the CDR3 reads TGTGCCAGCAGTCGACAGGTGACCTACGAGCAGTACTTC. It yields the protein CASSRQVTYEQYF.